This T cell receptor beta chain was documented in a study of response to subunit inactivated influenza vaccine. Findings and caveats of the study: T cells newly recruited by each seasonal influenza vaccination are few, the authors suggested.

Trimming cost V 6 bases and J 9 bases, with 6 bases left between them. The CDR3 spans 9 residues. TCRdb independently ran MiXCR on the RT-PCR reads; one entry per CDR3 protein. The data show about 570,000 distinct CDR3 sequences, with over 9.5% seen just once and roughly a tenth held by the top ten. The table lists this clonotype with a few counts. The antigen is unknown. The V call is TRBV12-3 or TRBV12-4, the J call TRBJ2-7; no firm D call. The sample was PBMCs from blood, taken on the day of vaccination. This receptor was taken from a man aged 45 to 65 who received an inactivated influenza vaccine. The CDR3 DNA reads TGTGCCAGCAGCCTGCGGCAGTACTTC. Translation gives CASSLRQYF.